A selection of T cell receptor beta chains follows, all from one sample in a study of CD8+ T cells in alopecia areata. Generated by immunoSEQ multiplex PCR, the TCRdb table keeps only in-frame clones and is missing some. The profile shows a few hundred thousand clones, about 58% of them singletons. Sequenced here: CD4+ T cells sorted from blood, sampled at week 4, from a patient treated with tofacitinib. These receptors were collected from a human donor with alopecia areata. CDR3s include the opening cysteine and the closing phenylalanine or tryptophan. D genes are given only for firm matches. Clone size is not always given. Where it is, it says once, few, many or a class for expanded clones.

NA	TRBJ2-3	NA	TRBV30	TGTGCCTGCCGCCGTCAGGCAGATACGCAGTATTTT	CACRRQADTQYF
NA	TRBJ2-3	NA	TRBV7-2	TGTGCCAGCGGGCACGGGGGCACAGATACGCAGTATTTT	CASGHGGTDTQYF
few	TRBJ1-6	NA	TRBV30	TGTGCCTGGAGGGAGGATTCACCCCTCCACTTT	CAWREDSPLHF
few	TRBJ1-5	TRBD1	TRBV7-2	TGTGCCAGCAGCCGGACAGGGAGTAGCAATCAGCCCCAGCATTTT	CASSRTGSSNQPQHF
NA	TRBJ1-1	NA	TRBV30	TGTGCCTGGAGTGTAGGTCATCCCCGCACGGCCGAATTGCTCTTT	CAWSVGHPRTAELLF
few	TRBJ2-1	NA	TRBV5-6	TGTGCCAGCAGGCGGAACGGGGCATCCTACAATGAGCAGTTCTTC	CASRRNGASYNEQFF
NA	TRBJ2-7	TRBD1	TRBV29-1	TGCAGCGTTGAAGTGGGGGACAGGGGCTGGTACGAGCAGTACTTC	CSVEVGDRGWYEQYF
few	TRBJ1-1	NA	TRBV20-1	TGCAGTGCTATCGGACAGACCGAAGCTTTCTTT	CSAIGQTEAFF
NA	TRBJ2-5	NA	TRBV7-2	TGTGCCAGCAGTCTCCGGGGCCGAGAGGAGACCCAGTACTTC	CASSLRGREETQYF
NA	TRBJ1-1	TRBD1	TRBV11-2	TGTGCCAGCAGATTGACAGGGGGTGAAGCTTTCTTT	CASRLTGGEAFF
once	TRBJ2-5	NA	TRBV7-3	TGTGCCAGCAGCTTAATGGGAGAGACCCAGTACTTC	CASSLMGETQYF
NA	TRBJ2-3	TRBD1	TRBV5-1	TGCGCCAGCAGCCGGGGGACAGGGGGCTCGACAGATACGCAGTATTTT	CASSRGTGGSTDTQYF
NA	TRBJ2-2	NA	TRBV30	TGTGCCTGGACAATATTCGGGGAGCTGTTTTTT	CAWTIFGELFF
NA	TRBJ1-5	TRBD1	TRBV7-2	TGTGCCAGCAGCCTCGACAGGGTCAATCAGCCCCAGCATTTT	CASSLDRVNQPQHF
NA	TRBJ1-2	NA	TRBV30	TGTGCCTGGAATGGGGGCAACTATGGCTACACCTTC	CAWNGGNYGYTF
few	TRBJ1-1	TRBD1	TRBV29-1	TGCAGCGTTGAGGGACAGGTGACGTTCTTT	CSVEGQVTFF
few	TRBJ2-4	NA	TRBV21-1	TGTGCCAGCAGTTTACGAGGACATCACAAAAACATTCAGTACTTC	CASSLRGHHKNIQYF
NA	TRBJ1-2	NA	TRBV19	TGTGCCAGTAGTACCAATCCCGGGACCTATGGCTACACCTTC	CASSTNPGTYGYTF
NA	TRBJ1-2	TRBD1	TRBV29-1	TGCAGCGTTCGGACAGGGTATGGCTACACCTTC	CSVRTGYGYTF
NA	TRBJ1-2	TRBD1	TRBV7-2	TGTGCCAGCAGCCTGATGCAGGGGGCTGGCGGCTACACCTTC	CASSLMQGAGGYTF
few	TRBJ2-7	NA	TRBV14	TGTGCCAGCAGCCAAGGGGCCGCCGGGGGCTACGAGCAGTACTTC	CASSQGAAGGYEQYF
NA	TRBJ2-5	TRBD1	TRBV5-1	TGCGCCAGCAGCCCCGCAGGGGGTCAAGAGACCCAGTACTTC	CASSPAGGQETQYF
NA	TRBJ1-1	TRBD1	TRBV11-1	TGTGCCAGCCGGACAGGGGACACGAACACTGAAGCTTTCTTT	CASRTGDTNTEAFF
NA	TRBJ1-2	NA	TRBV7-2	TGTGCCAGCAGCTCTCCGGGACAAGGAAGCTACACCTTC	CASSSPGQGSYTF
NA	TRBJ1-1	TRBD1	TRBV15	TGTGCCACCAGCAGAGAAGGGACAGGGGGCACTGAAGCTTTCTTT	CATSREGTGGTEAFF
NA	TRBJ2-5	TRBD2	TRBV11-2	TGTGCCAGCAGCTTAGGGACTAGCGGGGCCCAAGAGACCCAGTACTTC	CASSLGTSGAQETQYF
NA	TRBJ1-6	NA	TRBV7-2	TGTGCCAGCAGCCCCAGGGAGTCCTATAATTCACCCCTCCACTTT	CASSPRESYNSPLHF
few	TRBJ1-2	NA	TRBV5-1	TGCGCCAGCAGTTCCGGGACGGCCGACCTGGGGAGTACCTTC	CASSSGTADLGSTF
NA	TRBJ2-7	NA	TRBV11-2	TGTGCCAGCACGCACACTGACTACGAGCAGTACTTC	CASTHTDYEQYF
NA	TRBJ2-7	TRBD1	TRBV9	TGTGCCAGCAGCTTAGGGGGCTTGGACTCCTACGAGCAGTACTTC	CASSLGGLDSYEQYF
NA	TRBJ1-2	NA	TRBV6-5	TGTGCCAGCAGTTTGACAGCTCTTATGGGTGGCTACACCTTC	CASSLTALMGGYTF
NA	TRBJ1-1	NA	TRBV5-1	TGCGCCAGCAGCTTGGAAGGGGGATCTGAAGCTTTCTTT	CASSLEGGSEAFF
few	TRBJ2-7	TRBD1	TRBV5-1	TGCGCCAGCAGCTTGATAGGGGGACAGAAGATCTACGAGCAGTACTTC	CASSLIGGQKIYEQYF
NA	TRBJ2-7	NA	TRBV29-1	TGCAGCGTTACTCCAGGGCGTAATAACTACGAGCAGTACTTC	CSVTPGRNNYEQYF
NA	TRBJ2-1	NA	TRBV7-2	TGTGCCAGCAGCTTAGGCCCCTCGGGGGAGCAGTTCTTC	CASSLGPSGEQFF
NA	TRBJ1-1	NA	TRBV27	TGTGCCAGCAGTCCTCGACCAGCGAGGGACACTGAAGCTTTCTTT	CASSPRPARDTEAFF
NA	TRBJ1-2	NA	TRBV27	TGTGCCAGCGGGCGTGGGGTGTCGAACTATGGCTACACCTTC	CASGRGVSNYGYTF
NA	TRBJ1-4	TRBD1	TRBV30	TGTGCCTGGAACGGACAGGGAGGCGAAAAACTGTTTTTT	CAWNGQGGEKLFF
NA	TRBJ2-4	NA	TRBV5-1	TGCGCCAGGCCGTTATCGCAGGACTCTGGGGCCAAAAACATTCAGTACTTC	CARPLSQDSGAKNIQYF
few	TRBJ1-2	TRBD1	TRBV30	TGTGCCTGGAGTCAACAGGGGAACTATGGCTACACCTTC	CAWSQQGNYGYTF